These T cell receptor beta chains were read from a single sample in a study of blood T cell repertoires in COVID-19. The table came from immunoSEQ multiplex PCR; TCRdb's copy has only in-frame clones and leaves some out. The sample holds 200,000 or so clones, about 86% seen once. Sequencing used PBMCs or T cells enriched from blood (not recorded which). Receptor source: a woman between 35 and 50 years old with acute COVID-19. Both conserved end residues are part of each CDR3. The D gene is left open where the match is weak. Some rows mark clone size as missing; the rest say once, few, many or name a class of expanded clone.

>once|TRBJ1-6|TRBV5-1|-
TGCGCCAGCAGCTTGGAAGTGGGGCCAGTAAATTCACCCCTCCACTTT
CASSLEVGPVNSPLHF
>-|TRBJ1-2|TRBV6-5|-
TGTGCCAGCAGTTACGGCGGCAACTATGGCTACACCTTC
CASSYGGNYGYTF
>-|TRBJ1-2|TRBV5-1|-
TGCGCCAGCAGCCCTGGGCCCGCAACCTATGGCTACACCTTC
CASSPGPATYGYTF
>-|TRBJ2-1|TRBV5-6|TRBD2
TGTGCCAGCAGCGAAACTAGCGGGAGGTACAATGAGCAGTTCTTC
CASSETSGRYNEQFF
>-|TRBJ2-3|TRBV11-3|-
TGTGCCAGCAGCTACGAGGGAGATGTAGATACGCAGTATTTT
CASSYEGDVDTQYF
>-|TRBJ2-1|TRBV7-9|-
TGTGCCAGCAGCTTGGGCAGGGTCCTCACGGGTGAGCAGTTCTTC
CASSLGRVLTGEQFF
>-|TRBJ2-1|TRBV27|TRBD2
TGTGCCAGCAGTCCTCTAGCGGTAGCCAATGAGCAGTTCTTC
CASSPLAVANEQFF
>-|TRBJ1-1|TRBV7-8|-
TGTGCCAGCAGCTTAGTTATAGGGAGCACTGAAGCTTTCTTT
CASSLVIGSTEAFF
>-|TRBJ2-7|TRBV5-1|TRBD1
TGCGCCAGCAGCTTGGGGACAGGGGATGCCTACGAGCAGTACTTC
CASSLGTGDAYEQYF
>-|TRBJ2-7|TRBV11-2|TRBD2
TGTGCCAGCAGCTTCCCCGGGGGACTAGCGGGAGGAGACGAGCAGTACTTC
CASSFPGGLAGGDEQYF
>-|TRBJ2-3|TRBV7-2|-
TGTGCCAGCAGCCCCGACGGAGGGCGGGGAGGTACGCAGTATTTT
CASSPDGGRGGTQYF
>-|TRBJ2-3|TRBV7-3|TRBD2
TGTGCCAGCAGCTCGGGACTAGCAGCCGCAGATACGCAGTATTTT
CASSSGLAAADTQYF
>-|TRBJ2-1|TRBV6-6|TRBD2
TGTGCCAGCAGTTGGGGACTAGCGGGCTCCTACAATGAGCAGTTCTTC
CASSWGLAGSYNEQFF
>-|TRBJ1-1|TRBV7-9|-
TGTGCCAGCCACGGACAGAACCCGAACACTGAAGCTTTCTTT
CASHGQNPNTEAFF
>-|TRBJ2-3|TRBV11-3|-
TGTGCCAGCAGCTCCCTCACTTTCACAGATACGCAGTATTTT
CASSSLTFTDTQYF
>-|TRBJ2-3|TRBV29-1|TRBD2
TGCAGCGTCGATCTAGCGGGAGCAGGAGATACGCAGTATTTT
CSVDLAGAGDTQYF
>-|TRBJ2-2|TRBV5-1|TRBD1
TGCGCCAGCAGCTCGATCGGACAGGGGGCCCTGGACACCGGGGAGCTGTTTTTT
CASSSIGQGALDTGELFF
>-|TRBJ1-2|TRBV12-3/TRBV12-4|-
TGTGCCACCAGGACATCAACAAACTATGGCTACACCTTC
CATRTSTNYGYTF
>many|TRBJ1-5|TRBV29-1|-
TGCAGCGTCGGGGCAGGGGCGCGACAGCCCCAGCATTTT
CSVGAGARQPQHF
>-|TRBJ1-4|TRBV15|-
TGTGCCACCAGCAGACAGGGTTCTAATGAAAAACTGTTTTTT
CATSRQGSNEKLFF
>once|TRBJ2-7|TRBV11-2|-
TGTGCCAGCAGCCCCGGACAGTACGAGCAGTACTTC
CASSPGQYEQYF
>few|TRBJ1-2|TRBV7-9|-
TGTGCCAGCAGCTTACGGGGGAGCTACACCTTC
CASSLRGSYTF
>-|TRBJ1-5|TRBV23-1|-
TGCGCCAGCAGTCAATCGGTAGGGGGGGACTACTATCAGCCCCAGCATTTT
CASSQSVGGDYYQPQHF
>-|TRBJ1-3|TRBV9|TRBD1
TGTGCCAGCAGCGCTACAGGGGGCATAGGAAACACCATATATTTT
CASSATGGIGNTIYF
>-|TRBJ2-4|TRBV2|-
TGTGCCAGCAACAGGGATCCCAAAAACATTCAGTACTTC
CASNRDPKNIQYF
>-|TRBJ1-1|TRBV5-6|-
TGTGCCAGCCAAATCGGGGGGGCTGAAGCTTTCTTT
CASQIGGAEAFF
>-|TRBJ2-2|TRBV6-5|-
TGTGCCAGCAGCATAGGGGGAAACACCGGGGAGCTGTTTTTT
CASSIGGNTGELFF